This T cell receptor beta chain came from a study of response to subunit inactivated influenza vaccine. Findings and limits, study-wide: The authors offered the suggestion that each seasonal influenza vaccination recruits few new T cells.

This CDR3 is built from 13 residues. Germline CDR1 SEHNR, CDR2 FQNEAQ (reference sequence). V lost 3 bases, J lost 7 bases, and 12 bases lay in between. About this clonotype: The antigen remains undetermined.

TCRdb reanalysed the RT-PCR reads using MiXCR and keeps one entry per CDR3 protein. The sample has 630,000 or so distinct CDR3 sequences, 15% to 17% seen once; the top ten hold 11%. This receptor was identified in a man between 45 and 60 years old who received an inactivated influenza vaccine. Here the sequenced sample was PBMCs from blood, taken 11 to 12 days after vaccination. The chain links TRBV7-9 to TRBJ1-1, with a weak D call TRBD1 (5 bases). CDR3: CASSFKGRGEAFF. The CDR3 DNA follows: TGTGCCAGCAGCTTTAAGGGAAGGGGTGAAGCTTTCTTT. The whole variable domain, filled in from reference TRBV7-9 and TRBJ1-1, reads DTGVSQNPRHKITKRGQNVTFRCDPISEHNRLYWYRQTLGQGPEFLTYFQNEAQLEKSRLLSDRFSAERPKGSFSTLEIQRTEQGDSAMYLCASSFKGRGEAFFGQGTRLTVV.